One sample yielded the 32 T cell receptor beta chains listed below, sequenced in a study of T cell repertoires in cytomegalovirus infection. TCRdb redid the calling of the reads with MiXCR, one entry per CDR3 protein. The sample lists more than 250,000 distinct CDR3 sequences; approximately 14% were seen once. The source material was PBMCs. Receptors originate from a human donor in good health (CMV status not recorded). Some clones in this sample may be carry-over from other donors' samples.

The chain joins TRBV5-1 to TRBJ2-1; D might be TRBD2 (7 bases). Looked up from germline, CDR1 is SGHRS and CDR2 is YFSETQ. The CDR3 is made up of 17 amino acids. V dropped 4 bases and J dropped 0 bases, with 17 bases sitting between them. The CDR3 DNA reads TGCGCCAGCAGCGCCGACCGGGGGGCCAGCTCCTACAATGAGCAGTTCTTC. Translation gives CASSADRGASSYNEQFF.

This clonotype was found a few times. This chain connects TRBV2 to TRBJ1-5, with D uncertain. Between the trimmed V and J ends, which lost 5 bases and 6 bases, there was a span of 11 bases. The CDR3 has 13 amino acids. Germline CDR1 SNHLY, CDR2 FYNNEI. Written as DNA, the CDR3 is TGTGCCAGCAGTTGGATCGGCTTTCAGCCCCAGCATTTT. Protein sequence: CASSWIGFQPQHF.

The V and J genes are TRBV18 and TRBJ2-3; 8 bases map to TRBD1. Trimming took 8 bases from V and 1 from J; bases not matched to a gene: 5. Germline V lookup: CDR1 KGHSH, CDR2 LQKENI. The CDR3 runs to 14 residues. The CDR3 here is CASLGQGRTDTQYF. The CDR3 region has the DNA TGTGCCAGCCTAGGACAGGGACGCACAGATACGCAGTATTTT.

This clonotype was recorded at least ten times. The chain has TRBV7-2 and TRBJ1-1, with D hard to call. This CDR3 contains 14 residues. V lost 4 bases and J 4 bases, leaving 13 bases between the germline ends. The V gene's germline CDR1 is SGHTA and CDR2 FQGNSA. The CDR3 sequence: CASSSSPAGTEAFF. CDR3 nucleotides: TGTGCCAGCAGCTCCTCACCGGCGGGCACTGAAGCTTTCTTT. Variable domain in full (rest from reference TRBV7-2 and TRBJ1-1): GAGVSQSPSNKVTEKGKDVELRCDPISGHTALYWYRQSLGQGLEFLIYFQGNSAPDKSGLPSDRFSAERTGGSVSTLTIQRTQQEDSAVYLCASSSSPAGTEAFFGQGTRLTVV.

The sample holds many counts of this clonotype. The genes are TRBV7-9 and TRBJ2-5; 7 bases are shared with TRBD1. V lost 7 bases to trimming and J lost 0 bases; unmatched junction nucleotides: 11. This CDR3 spans 16 amino acids. Germline CDR1 reads SEHNR; CDR2 reads FQNEAQ (reference sequence). The CDR3 spells CASNPTQTGDQETQYF. CDR3 bases: TGTGCCAGCAACCCTACCCAAACAGGGGACCAAGAGACCCAGTACTTC.

This clonotype appeared once. A much more abundant neighbour one base away suggests this may be a read error. The rearrangement uses TRBV6-6 and TRBJ2-3; D is ambiguous. Trimming took 8 bases from V and 5 from J, leaving 14 bases between them. From germline, CDR1 is MNHNY and CDR2 SVGAGI (reference sequence). The length of the CDR3 is 13 residues. CDR3 in amino acids: CASDPPSRDTQYF. The DNA for the CDR3 is TGTGCCAGCGATCCGCCGTCCAGAGATACGCAGTATTTT.

This clonotype was observed at least ten times. The V call is TRBV2, the J call TRBJ1-1; D not certain. The CDR3 spans 14 residues. Germline values: CDR1 SNHLY, CDR2 FYNNEI. V lost 7 bases to trimming and J lost 1 base, with 13 bases between them. The CDR3 DNA is TGTGCCAGCAAGGCGCGCTCGCCGAACACTGAAGCTTTCTTT. Amino acids: CASKARSPNTEAFF.

With regard to this clonotype: It may be a read error: a sequence one base away is much more abundant. V and J are TRBV6-2 or TRBV6-3 and TRBJ1-5; D is undetermined. V lost 10 bases to trimming and J lost 7 bases, with 11 bases between them. Germline V CDR1 and CDR2: MNHEY, SVGEGT. CDR3 length equals 11 residues. The DNA of the CDR3 is TGTGCCACCAGCCAAGGCCAGCCCCAGCATTTT. Amino acid sequence: CATSQGQPQHF.

This chain connects TRBV28 to TRBJ2-5; 9 nucleotides line up with TRBD2. V dropped 10 bases and J dropped 5; count of bases not matched to a gene: 11. The germline CDR1 and CDR2 sequences are MDHEN and SYDVKM. This CDR3 is 14 amino acids long. The CDR3 DNA sequence: TGTGCCACTTCGCCAGCGGGAGGCTGGGAGACCCAGTACTTC. It translates to CATSPAGGWETQYF.

V gene TRBV4-1 combines with J gene TRBJ1-4; perhaps TRBD1 as D (6 bases). Trimming left V 0 bases short and J 7 bases short, with 15 bases between. The germline V gene encodes CDR1 MGHRA and CDR2 YSYEKL. The length of the CDR3 is 16 residues. CDR3 DNA: TGCGCCAGCAGCCAAGAATCAGGGGCTGTAGGTGAAAAACTGTTTTTT. Amino acids: CASSQESGAVGEKLFF.

This clonotype was seen many times. J is TRBJ1-1 and V is TRBV29-1; weak D call: TRBD1 (6 bases). The CDR3 is 13 amino acids. Germline V gives CDR1 SQVTM, CDR2 ANQGSEA. V was shortened by 5 bases and J by 1 base, with 11 bases between the two germline ends. CDR3 DNA: TGCAGCGTTAATAGGGGGGAGAACACTGAAGCTTTCTTT. Translated: CSVNRGENTEAFF.

This clonotype was seen ten or more times. CDR3 loop: CASSRLGGFQPQHF. CDR3 coding DNA: TGTGCCAGCAGCCGCCTGGGAGGTTTTCAGCCCCAGCATTTT. The chain joins TRBV7-2 to TRBJ1-5; D gene uncertain. From germline, CDR1 is SGHTA and CDR2 FQGNSA. Between the trimmed V and J ends, which lost 5 bases and 6 bases, there was a span of 14 bases. The CDR3 contains 14 residues.

The rearrangement uses TRBV12-3 or TRBV12-4 and TRBJ2-2, with TRBD1 matching over 7 bases. With V trimmed by 8 bases and J by 1 base, 19 bases remained unmatched. This CDR3 comprises 19 residues. CDR3 residues: CASYLGPPHRGGNTGELFF. The DNA for the CDR3 is TGTGCCAGCTACTTAGGGCCCCCCCACAGGGGTGGGAACACCGGGGAGCTGTTTTTT.

This clonotype was recorded many times. The chain uses TRBV7-2 and TRBJ2-1; D ambiguous. V lost 5 bases and J lost 4, with 3 bases in between. The CDR3 is made up of 11 amino acids. The germline V gene encodes CDR1 SGHTA and CDR2 FQGNSA. CDR3 sequence reads: CASSRYNEQFF. As DNA, the CDR3 is TGTGCCAGCAGCCGGTACAATGAGCAGTTCTTC.

V and J are TRBV19 and TRBJ2-7; D tentatively fits TRBD1 or TRBD2 (6 bases each). Germline CDR1 and CDR2: LNHDA and SQIVND (reference sequence). This CDR3 is built from 15 residues. V lost 6 bases and J 0 bases, leaving 15 bases between the germline ends. CDR3 sequence (DNA): TGTGCCAGTAGCGGATTGGGGGGCCTCTCCTACGAGCAGTACTTC. Protein sequence: CASSGLGGLSYEQYF.

This clonotype has more than one count but fewer than ten. The CDR3 region is CASSLQSGRVGNEQFF. CDR3 DNA: TGCGCCAGCAGCCTTCAGAGCGGGAGGGTCGGAAATGAGCAGTTCTTC. The genes are TRBV4-1 and TRBJ2-1; 10 nucleotides match TRBD2. The CDR3 has 16 amino acids. Germline CDR1 and CDR2: MGHRA and YSYEKL. With V trimmed by 4 bases and J by 7 bases, 10 bases remained unmatched.

The chain has TRBV10-3 and TRBJ2-5; 11 bases align to TRBD2. CDR3 length: 16 amino acids. V lost 2 bases to trimming and J lost 1 base; unmatched junction nucleotides: 3. CDR1 and CDR2 from the germline V gene are ENHRY and SYGVKD. CDR3 amino acids: CAISETSGGLQETQYF. The CDR3 bases are TGTGCCATCAGTGAGACTAGCGGGGGACTCCAAGAGACCCAGTACTTC.

The CDR3 protein is CASSGTSGMRNEQYF. DNA for the CDR3: TGTGCCAGCTCCGGGACTAGCGGGATGAGGAACGAGCAGTACTTC. This chain joins TRBV19 and TRBJ2-7; 13 nucleotides line up with TRBD2. Germline V gene data show CDR1 as LNHDA and CDR2 as SQIVND (reference sequence). V trimming: 9 bases; J trimming: 5 bases; junction bases outside the gene matches: 10. The CDR3 spans 15 residues.

As regards this clonotype: Compared with germline, one end of the junction differs, possibly owing to a read error. The chain joins TRBV20-1 to TRBJ1-1; perhaps TRBD1 as D (5 bases). Germline V gives CDR1 DFQATT, CDR2 SNEGSKA (reference sequence). This CDR3 has 13 residues. The CDR3 bases are TGCAGTGCTAGAGACAGGGTGAACACTAAAGCTTTCTTT. This encodes CSARDRVNTKAFF.

Many counts were recorded for this clonotype. The chain uses TRBV12-3 or TRBV12-4 and TRBJ1-1; D perhaps matches TRBD1 (6 bases). This CDR3 comprises 19 residues. The V end was cut by 3 bases, the J end by 7 bases, with 30 bases between. CDR3 sequence (DNA): TGTGCCAGCAGTTTCGCCTTGAGAGGACAGAGGGGTGGTTGGGGTGAAGCTTTCTTT. Protein product: CASSFALRGQRGGWGEAFF.

On this clonotype itself: This may come from a read error, since a much larger clone is one base off. The chain couples TRBV5-6 to TRBJ2-1, with 10 bases fitting TRBD2. After removal of 2 bases from V and 6 bases from J, the junction contained 2 bases not matched to a gene. Germline assignment: CDR1 SGHDT and CDR2 YYEEEE. The CDR3 has 14 residues. The CDR3: CASSLTSGVNEQFF. The CDR3 bases are TGTGCCAGCAGCTTAACTAGCGGGGTCAATGAGCAGTTCTTC.

This clonotype came up a few times. This chain links TRBV7-2 with TRBJ1-4, with D maybe TRBD1 (6 bases). Germline V gene sequence: CDR1 SGHTA, CDR2 FQGNSA. The V gene lost 5 bases and the J gene lost 7 bases, with 17 bases spanning the gap. The CDR3 has 15 amino acids. The CDR3 DNA sequence: TGTGCCAGCAGCCTCAACTGGGGGCTGGGTGAAAAACTGTTTTTT. Residues: CASSLNWGLGEKLFF. The full variable domain, its missing parts supplied by reference TRBV7-2 and TRBJ1-4, is GAGVSQSPSNKVTEKGKDVELRCDPISGHTALYWYRQSLGQGLEFLIYFQGNSAPDKSGLPSDRFSAERTGGSVSTLTIQRTQQEDSAVYLCASSLNWGLGEKLFFGSGTQLSVL.

The table lists this clonotype with many counts. CDR3 sequence (DNA): TGTGCCAGCAGCTACACATTGGACCTTAGTCAGCCCCAGCATTTT. It translates to CASSYTLDLSQPQHF. The chain has TRBV7-2 and TRBJ1-5; D is unresolved. The V end was cut by 4 bases, the J end by 6 bases, with 16 bases between. This CDR3 is built from 15 residues. Germline V gene lookup returns CDR1 SGHTA and CDR2 FQGNSA.

The rearrangement links TRBV7-9 to TRBJ2-5, with 9 bases that match TRBD2. J lost 3 bases, V lost 4 bases, and 3 bases had no gene match. Germline CDR1 reads SEHNR; CDR2 reads FQNEAQ (reference sequence). The CDR3 totals 14 residues. This CDR3 is CASSSPSGEETQYF. CDR3 bases: TGTGCCAGCAGCTCCCCTAGCGGGGAAGAGACCCAGTACTTC.

This chain joins TRBV6-2 or TRBV6-3 and TRBJ2-1; D ambiguous. CDR1 and CDR2 from the germline V gene are MNHEY and SVGEGT. The CDR3 is 13 residues long. Between the trimmed V and J ends, which lost 7 bases and 4 bases, there was a span of 11 bases. CDR3 nucleotides: TGTGCCAGCAATAGGAATGGGTACAATGAGCAGTTCTTC. Amino acid sequence: CASNRNGYNEQFF.

This clonotype has a count of ten or more. The J gene is TRBJ1-1, the V gene TRBV19; D is unclear. Trimming removed 0 bases at V and 1 base at J, with 9 bases between. CDR3 length: 15 amino acids. Germline CDR1 and CDR2: LNHDA and SQIVND (reference sequence). In nucleotides, the CDR3 is TGTGCCAGTAGTATAGAAGGCCCGAGGAACACTGAAGCTTTCTTT. Its translation: CASSIEGPRNTEAFF.

The chain joins TRBV15 to TRBJ2-3; the match to TRBD2 covers 8 bases. The V and J ends lost 2 bases and 4 bases, in that order; junction bases with no gene match: 5. Germline V gene data show CDR1 as LNHNV and CDR2 as YYDKDF (reference sequence). The CDR3 consists of 15 residues. This chain's CDR3 is CATSRTRGGADTQYF. Written as DNA, the CDR3 is TGTGCCACCAGCAGAACCCGGGGGGGTGCAGATACGCAGTATTTT.

This chain connects TRBV7-9 to TRBJ1-2; 7 nucleotides line up with TRBD1. This CDR3 contains 14 residues. The V segment lost 5 bases and the J segment 3 bases; nucleotides outside the gene matches: 6. The germline gives CDR1 SEHNR, CDR2 FQNEAQ (reference sequence). CDR3 sequence reads: CASSAPGQYYGYTF. Here the CDR3 DNA reads TGTGCCAGCAGCGCTCCGGGACAGTACTATGGCTACACCTTC.

The chain uses TRBV7-9 and TRBJ1-2; 10 bases fit TRBD1. The CDR3 is 16 amino acids. V trimming: 5 bases; J trimming: 2 bases; junction bases outside the gene matches: 8. Germline values: CDR1 SEHNR, CDR2 FQNEAQ (reference sequence). The CDR3 is CASSATGTGDNYGYTF. DNA of the CDR3: TGTGCCAGCAGCGCCACCGGGACAGGGGACAACTATGGCTACACCTTC.

This clonotype was picked up many times. The chain combines TRBV5-4 with TRBJ2-6; 9 nucleotides line up with TRBD1. Germline V CDR1 and CDR2: SGHNT, YYREEE (reference sequence). V was pared by 4 bases and J by 0 bases, with 8 bases of the junction left unmatched. This CDR3 region has 18 residues. The DNA for the CDR3 is TGTGCCAGCAGCGAAGGACAGGGGCTTCCCTCTGGGGCCAACGTCCTGACTTTC. Amino acids: CASSEGQGLPSGANVLTF.

This clonotype was counted only a few times. This chain uses TRBV28 with TRBJ1-1; no definite D call. The V gene's germline CDR1 is MDHEN and CDR2 SYDVKM. The length of the CDR3 is 12 residues. Deletions cut 5 bases from V and 7 bases from J, with 11 bases between. In nucleotides, the CDR3 is TGTGCCAGCAGTCCTTCCATTCTTGAAGCTTTCTTT. Protein product: CASSPSILEAFF.

Many counts were recorded for this clonotype. J is TRBJ1-5 and V is TRBV20-1; a weak D match, TRBD1 (5 bases). V shed 3 bases and J shed 6 bases, with 15 bases lying between them. CDR3 length: 14 amino acids. Germline loops: CDR1 DFQATT, CDR2 SNEGSKA (reference sequence). CDR3 region: CSASVRGEGQPQHF. The DNA of the CDR3 is TGCAGTGCTAGCGTGCGGGGGGAGGGTCAGCCCCAGCATTTT.